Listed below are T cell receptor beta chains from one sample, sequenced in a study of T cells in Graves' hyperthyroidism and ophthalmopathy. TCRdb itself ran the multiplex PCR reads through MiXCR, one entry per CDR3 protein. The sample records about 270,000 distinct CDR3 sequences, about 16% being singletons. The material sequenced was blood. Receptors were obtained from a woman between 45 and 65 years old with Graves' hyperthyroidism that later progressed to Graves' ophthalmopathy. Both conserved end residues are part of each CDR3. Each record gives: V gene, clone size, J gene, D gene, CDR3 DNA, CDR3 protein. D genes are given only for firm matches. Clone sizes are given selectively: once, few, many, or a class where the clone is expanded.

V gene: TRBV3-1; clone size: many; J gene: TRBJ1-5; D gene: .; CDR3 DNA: TGTGCCAGCAGCCAAGACTTCGGCCCCCAGCATTTT; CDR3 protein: CASSQDFGPQHF
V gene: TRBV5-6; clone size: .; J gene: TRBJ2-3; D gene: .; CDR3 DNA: TGTGCCAGCAGCTTTTTGGGGGCGAAAACAGATACGCAGTATTTT; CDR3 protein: CASSFLGAKTDTQYF
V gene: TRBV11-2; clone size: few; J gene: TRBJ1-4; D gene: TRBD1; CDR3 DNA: TGTGCCAGCAGCTTGGTCCGGACAGGGAATGAAAAACTGTTTTTT; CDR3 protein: CASSLVRTGNEKLFF
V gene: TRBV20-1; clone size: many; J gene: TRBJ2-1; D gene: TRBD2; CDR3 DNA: TGCAGGTCGGGCCCTAGCGGTGACAATGAGCAGTTCTTC; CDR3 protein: CRSGPSGDNEQFF
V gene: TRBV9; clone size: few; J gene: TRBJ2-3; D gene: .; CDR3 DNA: TGTGCCAGCAGCGTATGGTCCAGTCCAGATACGCAGTATTTT; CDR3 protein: CASSVWSSPDTQYF
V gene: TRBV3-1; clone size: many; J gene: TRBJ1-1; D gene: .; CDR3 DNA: TGTGCCAGCAGCCAACTGGCCACTGAAGCTTTCTTT; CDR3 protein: CASSQLATEAFF
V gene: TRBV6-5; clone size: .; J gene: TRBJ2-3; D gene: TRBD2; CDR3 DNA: TGTGCCAGCAGTTACTCGATAGCGGGGCCTTCCGAGGGTACGCAGTATTTT; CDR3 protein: CASSYSIAGPSEGTQYF
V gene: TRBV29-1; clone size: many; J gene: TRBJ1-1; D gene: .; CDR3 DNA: TGCAGCGCGAGCATGAACAGGGTGAACACTGAAGCTTTCTTT; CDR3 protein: CSASMNRVNTEAFF
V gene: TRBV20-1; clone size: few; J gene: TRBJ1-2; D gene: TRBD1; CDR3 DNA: TGCAGTGCTAGCCCCGACAGGGGGAATTATGGCTACACCTTC; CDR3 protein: CSASPDRGNYGYTF
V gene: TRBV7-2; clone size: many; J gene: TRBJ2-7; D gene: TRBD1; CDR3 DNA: TGTGCCAGCAGCTTAGGAGGGACAGGTTACCGTGGGGCCTACGAGCAGTACTTC; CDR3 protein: CASSLGGTGYRGAYEQYF
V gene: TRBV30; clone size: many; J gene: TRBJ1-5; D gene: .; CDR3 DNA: TGTGCCTGGAGTACTAAGGGGTGGGGGAACAATCAGCCCCAGCATTTT; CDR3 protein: CAWSTKGWGNNQPQHF
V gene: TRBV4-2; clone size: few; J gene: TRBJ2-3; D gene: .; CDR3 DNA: TGTGCCAGCAGCCAGATGGCTAGCACAGATACGCAGTATTTT; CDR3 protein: CASSQMASTDTQYF
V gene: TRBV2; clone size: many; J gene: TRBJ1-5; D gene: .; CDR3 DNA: TGTGCCAGCCGGACGGTCAATCAGCCCCAGCATTTT; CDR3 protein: CASRTVNQPQHF
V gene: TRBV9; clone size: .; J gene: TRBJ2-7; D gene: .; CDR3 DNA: TGTGCCAGCAGCGTAGGTAGGAAGGGCGAGCAGTACTTC; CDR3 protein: CASSVGRKGEQYF